Listed below are T cell receptor beta chains from one sample, sequenced in a study of T cell repertoires in cytomegalovirus infection. TCRdb re-called the reads with MiXCR, one entry per CDR3 protein. This sample yields about 140,000 distinct CDR3 sequences, of which about 6.1% are seen a single time; more than 15% belongs to the top ten. Sequences were obtained from PBMCs. Every receptor here comes from a human donor in good health (CMV status not recorded). Some clones in this sample may be carry-over from other donors' samples. Both conserved end residues are part of each CDR3. Fields, in order: V gene, CDR3 length, clone size, J gene, CDR3 protein. A clone size is listed for some rows: how often the clone was seen (once, few, many), or a class if it is expanded.

TRBV7-2	14	many	TRBJ1-2	CASSDRTGGYGYTF
TRBV7-8	14	medium-sized	TRBJ1-1	CASSLSRLNTEAFF
TRBV28	15	-	TRBJ2-2	CASSSNRMNTGELFF
TRBV29-1	15	-	TRBJ2-3	CSVEPGGDSTDTQYF
TRBV7-2	12	many	TRBJ1-1	CASSLDQGGAFF
TRBV7-2	15	many	TRBJ1-2	CASSQEARDTGGYTF
TRBV6-1	14	many	TRBJ2-1	CASSDVVRGNEQFF
TRBV6-1	13	-	TRBJ1-1	CASSERGNTEAFF
TRBV7-8	14	many	TRBJ2-7	CASSPVSMGYEQYF
TRBV12-3/TRBV12-4	15	many	TRBJ1-1	CASSLTGGSGTEAFF
TRBV24-1	14	many	TRBJ1-5	CATSQQGIGQPQHF
TRBV9	16	-	TRBJ2-3	CASSRLAGAPTDTQYF
TRBV7-8	12	many	TRBJ2-7	CASSPPVREQYF
TRBV11-2	13	many	TRBJ2-5	CASTRLGQETQYF
TRBV27	14	many	TRBJ2-6	CASSPIRGANVLTF
TRBV9	13	many	TRBJ2-1	CASSVDLEHEQFF
TRBV6-2/TRBV6-3	13	many	TRBJ1-1	CASREGGNTEAFF
TRBV28	14	many	TRBJ2-7	CATRIEESGYEQYF
TRBV28	16	many	TRBJ2-2	CASSLARAPDTGELFF
TRBV7-2	15	many	TRBJ1-3	CASSRVRGPGNTIYF
TRBV20-1	13	many	TRBJ1-2	CSGQGDLGYGYTF
TRBV7-8	12	many	TRBJ2-1	CASSSTQPRRFF
TRBV2	13	-	TRBJ1-1	CASKGQWGTEAFF
TRBV7-3	13	many	TRBJ2-1	CASSSLPEGEQFF
TRBV4-1	16	many	TRBJ1-6	CASSQVTGGIGSPLHF
TRBV7-6	14	many	TRBJ1-6	CASSTGTANSPLHF
TRBV4-1	15	-	TRBJ1-4	CASSQQGGKYEKLFF
TRBV5-1	14	many	TRBJ2-3	CASSSLMRTDTQYF
TRBV7-2	15	many	TRBJ1-5	CASSLRAGAGQPQHF
TRBV4-1	13	few	TRBJ2-6	CASSRTGANVLTF
TRBV7-8	15	many	TRBJ1-5	CASSLDGQGHQPQHF
TRBV7-2	12	many	TRBJ2-2	CASSGTNGELFF
TRBV12-3/TRBV12-4	17	many	TRBJ1-2	CASISSSGGQGSGGYTF
TRBV7-2	13	many	TRBJ1-3	CASSLTGRNTIYF
TRBV7-2	14	many	TRBJ2-3	CASSWGGNADTQYF
TRBV10-1	16	many	TRBJ1-1	CASSESPLGMNTEAFF
TRBV20-1	16	few	TRBJ1-6	CSAPTQGSISNSPLHF
TRBV6-6	13	many	TRBJ1-5	CASSTNQGQPQHF
TRBV7-2	13	many	TRBJ2-1	CASSRGGADEQFF
TRBV20-1	13	many	TRBJ1-5	CSARDPGYQPQHF
TRBV5-5	13	many	TRBJ2-1	CASSLEDYNEQFF
TRBV29-1	15	many	TRBJ2-5	CSVEDPGQFHETQYF
TRBV2	12	many	TRBJ1-2	CASSEDTYGYTF
TRBV20-1	12	few	TRBJ2-7	CSASGSSYEQYF
TRBV2	15	-	TRBJ2-3	CASSDGTGSTDTQYF
TRBV4-2	18	many	TRBJ2-3	CASSQDEGLAGEVDTQYF
TRBV28	11	-	TRBJ1-2	CASSFQGDYTF
TRBV7-9	12	many	TRBJ2-7	CASSSSGPEQYF
TRBV4-3	18	few	TRBJ2-7	CASSPPTPGWATTNEQYF
TRBV19	11	-	TRBJ1-5	CASKTKGPQHF
TRBV7-9	18	-	TRBJ1-6	CASSLVPRAGTGNSPLHF
TRBV23-1	19	few	TRBJ1-5	CASSQSEDRGERCGQPQHF
TRBV2	17	many	TRBJ1-5	CASSAGGHPDLNQPQHF